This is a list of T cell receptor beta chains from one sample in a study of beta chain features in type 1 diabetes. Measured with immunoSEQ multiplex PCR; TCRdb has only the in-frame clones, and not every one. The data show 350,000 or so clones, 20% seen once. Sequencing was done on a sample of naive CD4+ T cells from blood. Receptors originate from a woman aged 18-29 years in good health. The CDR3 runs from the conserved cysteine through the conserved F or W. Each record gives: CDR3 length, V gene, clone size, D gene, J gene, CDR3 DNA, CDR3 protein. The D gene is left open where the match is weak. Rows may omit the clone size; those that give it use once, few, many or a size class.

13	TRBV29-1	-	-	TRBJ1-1	TGCAGCGTTGAAGCCGTGGGAGGCACTGAAGCTTTCTTT	CSVEAVGGTEAFF
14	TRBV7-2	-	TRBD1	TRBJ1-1	TGTGCCAGCAGCTTAAGCGGACAGGGAACTGAAGCTTTCTTT	CASSLSGQGTEAFF
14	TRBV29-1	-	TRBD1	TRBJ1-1	TGCAGCGTTGAAGAAGGACAGGGAAACACTGAAGCTTTCTTT	CSVEEGQGNTEAFF
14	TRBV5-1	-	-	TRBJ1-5	TGCGCCAGCAGTCAGGGCGCAAGCAATCAGCCCCAGCATTTT	CASSQGASNQPQHF
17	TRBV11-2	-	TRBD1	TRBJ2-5	TGTGCCAGCAGCCCACATACCGGGACAGGGGGCGTCGAGACCCAGTACTTC	CASSPHTGTGGVETQYF
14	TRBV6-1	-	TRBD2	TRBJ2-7	TGTGCCAGCATGACGGGAGGGCCGGTTTACGAGCAGTACTTC	CASMTGGPVYEQYF
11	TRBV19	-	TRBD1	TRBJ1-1	TGTGCCAGTAGTATTCAGGGGGCCGCTTTCTTT	CASSIQGAAFF
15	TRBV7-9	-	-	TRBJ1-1	TGTGCCAGCAGCTTAGCGGGGACTCGGGACACTGAAGCTTTCTTT	CASSLAGTRDTEAFF
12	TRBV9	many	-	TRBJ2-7	TGTGCCAGCAGCGCGGTACGGGGCGAGCAGTACTTC	CASSAVRGEQYF
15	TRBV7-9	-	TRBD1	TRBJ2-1	TGTGCCAGCAGAGCTGACAGGGCCGGGTACAATGAGCAGTTCTTC	CASRADRAGYNEQFF
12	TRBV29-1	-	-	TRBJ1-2	TGCAGCGGTCAACAGGGTATCTATGGCTACACCTTC	CSGQQGIYGYTF
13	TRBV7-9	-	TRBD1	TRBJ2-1	TGTGCCAGCAGCTCGGCCACAGGGGATGAGCAGTTCTTC	CASSSATGDEQFF
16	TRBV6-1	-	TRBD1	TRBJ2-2	TGTGCCAGCAGTGAAGGGGGGACAGGGGGAATCGGGGAGCTGTTTTTT	CASSEGGTGGIGELFF
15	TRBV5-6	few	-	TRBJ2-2	TGTGCCAGCAGCTTCGACAGGATCGGCACCGGGGAGCTGTTTTTT	CASSFDRIGTGELFF
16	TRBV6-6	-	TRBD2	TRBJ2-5	TGTGCCAGCAGTTCGAGGAGACTAGCGGCCCAAGAGACCCAGTACTTC	CASSSRRLAAQETQYF
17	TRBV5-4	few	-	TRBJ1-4	TGTGCCAGCAGCGATATGACAGTACCTGCAACTAATGAAAAACTGTTTTTT	CASSDMTVPATNEKLFF
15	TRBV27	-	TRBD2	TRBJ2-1	TGTGCCAGCAGCTCAAGCGGGAGTTCCTACAATGAGCAGTTCTTC	CASSSSGSSYNEQFF
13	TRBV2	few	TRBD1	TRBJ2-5	TGTGCCAGCAGTCGGGACAGGGGGGAGACCCAGTACTTC	CASSRDRGETQYF
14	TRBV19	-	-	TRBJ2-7	TGTGCCAGTAGTATCTGGCAAGAACCCTACGAGCAGTACTTC	CASSIWQEPYEQYF
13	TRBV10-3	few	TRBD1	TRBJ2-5	TGTGCCATCAGGGACAGGGGAGAAGAGACCCAGTACTTC	CAIRDRGEETQYF
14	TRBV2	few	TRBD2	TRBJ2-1	TGTGCCAGCGCGGCGCCTAGCGGGAGACATGAGCAGTTCTTC	CASAAPSGRHEQFF
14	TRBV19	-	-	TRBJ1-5	TGTGCCAGTAGTATACCTTATAGCAATCAGCCCCAGCATTTT	CASSIPYSNQPQHF
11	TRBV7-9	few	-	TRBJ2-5	TGTGCCAGCAGCTTACGTAAGACCCAGTACTTC	CASSLRKTQYF
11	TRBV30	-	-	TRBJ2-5	TGTGCCACAGGGAGGGGAAAGACCCAGTACTTC	CATGRGKTQYF
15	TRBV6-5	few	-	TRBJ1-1	TGTGCCAGCAGTTACTCGGGCAGTTTGAACACTGAAGCTTTCTTT	CASSYSGSLNTEAFF
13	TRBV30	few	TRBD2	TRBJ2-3	TGTGCAGTGAGCGGGGGGGCCCCTGATACGCAGTATTTT	CAVSGGAPDTQYF
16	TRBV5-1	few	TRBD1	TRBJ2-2	TGCGCCAGCAGCCGAGACAGGGCCCCTCGAACCGGGGAGCTGTTTTTT	CASSRDRAPRTGELFF
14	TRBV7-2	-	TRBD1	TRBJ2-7	TGTGCCAGCAGCGCGGGACAGGGACTCTACGAGCAGTACTTC	CASSAGQGLYEQYF
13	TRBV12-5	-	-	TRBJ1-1	TGTGCTAGTGGTTTTTGGAGCGCAGGGGAAGCTTTCTTT	CASGFWSAGEAFF
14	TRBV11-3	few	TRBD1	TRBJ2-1	TGTGCCAGCAGCTTTGAAGGGGGCGTGGATGAGCAGTTCTTC	CASSFEGGVDEQFF
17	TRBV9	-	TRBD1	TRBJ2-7	TGTGCCAGCAGCGTCGAAGCCGCCGGGACAGGGACCTACGAGCAGTACTTC	CASSVEAAGTGTYEQYF
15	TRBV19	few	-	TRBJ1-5	TGTGCCAGTAGTATAAGCCAGACATTCAATCAGCCCCAGCATTTT	CASSISQTFNQPQHF
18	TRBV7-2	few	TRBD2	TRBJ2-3	TGTGCCAGCACCCTTAGCCCGACTAGCGGGGGGGCCTCGGATACGCAGTATTTT	CASTLSPTSGGASDTQYF
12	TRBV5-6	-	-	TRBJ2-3	TGTGCCAGCAGCTTCCCGAGCGATACGCAGTATTTT	CASSFPSDTQYF
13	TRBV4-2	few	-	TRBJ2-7	TGTGCCAGCAGCCAAGATCCCACCTACGAGCAGTACTTC	CASSQDPTYEQYF
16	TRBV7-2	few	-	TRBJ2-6	TGTGCCAGCAGCCGGAACAGGTTAACAGGGGCCAACGTCCTGACTTTC	CASSRNRLTGANVLTF
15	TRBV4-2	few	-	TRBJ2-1	TGTGCCAGCAGCCAAGGTATGAGCTCCTACAATGAGCAGTTCTTC	CASSQGMSSYNEQFF
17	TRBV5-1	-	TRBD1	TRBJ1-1	TGCGCCAGCAGCTCGTTTACTCGGACAGGGTTGGTCACTGAAGCTTTCTTT	CASSSFTRTGLVTEAFF
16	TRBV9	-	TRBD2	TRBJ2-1	TGTGCCAGCAGCGTAGGGACGGGGCGGGGGGCAGGGGAGCAGTTCTTC	CASSVGTGRGAGEQFF
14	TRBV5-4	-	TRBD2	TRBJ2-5	TGTGCCAGCAGCTTGGGGACTAGAGGAGAGACCCAGTACTTC	CASSLGTRGETQYF
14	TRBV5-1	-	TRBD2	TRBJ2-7	TGCGCCAGCAGCTTGGACGGGAGGCACTACGAGCAGTACTTC	CASSLDGRHYEQYF
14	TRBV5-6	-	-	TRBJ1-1	TGTGCCAGCAGCTTGTGGAGATCGAACACTGAAGCTTTCTTT	CASSLWRSNTEAFF
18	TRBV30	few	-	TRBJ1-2	TGTGCCTGGAGGGGAACACTGGAAGCGGCCGGCCCAAACTATGGCTACACCTTC	CAWRGTLEAAGPNYGYTF
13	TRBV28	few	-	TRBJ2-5	TGTGCCAGCTGGGGACAAATACAAGAGACCCAGTACTTC	CASWGQIQETQYF
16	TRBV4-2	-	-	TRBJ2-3	TGTGCCAGCAGCCAAGGGATAGGCGGGGGCACAGATACGCAGTATTTT	CASSQGIGGGTDTQYF
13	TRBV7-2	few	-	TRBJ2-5	TGTGCCAGCAGCCCCTGGGAGAGAGAGACCCAGTACTTC	CASSPWERETQYF
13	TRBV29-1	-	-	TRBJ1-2	TGCAGCGCCCGCCCCCAGGGGTTCAATGGCTACACCTTC	CSARPQGFNGYTF
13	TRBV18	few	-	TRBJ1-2	TGTGCCAGCTCACCACCGGCCAACTATGGCTACACCTTC	CASSPPANYGYTF
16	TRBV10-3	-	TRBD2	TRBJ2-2	TGTGCCACCAGGGCGACTAGCGGGGAAAACACCGGGGAGCTGTTTTTT	CATRATSGENTGELFF
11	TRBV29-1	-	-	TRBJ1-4	TGCAGCGTCAGGATTAATGAAAAACTGTTTTTT	CSVRINEKLFF
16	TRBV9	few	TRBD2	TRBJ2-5	TGTGCCAGCAGCGAACCTTTTCGCGGGGGGGAGGAGACCCAGTACTTC	CASSEPFRGGEETQYF
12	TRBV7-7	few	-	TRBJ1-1	TGTGCTAGCAGCCTTACTGAGAGTGAAGCTTTCTTT	CASSLTESEAFF
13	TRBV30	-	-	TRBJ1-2	TGTGCCTGGAGTGTAGGGCAGGACTATCGCTACACCTTC	CAWSVGQDYRYTF
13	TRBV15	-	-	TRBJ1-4	TGTGCCACCAGCAGCCTAGATGGAGGAAAACTGTTTTTT	CATSSLDGGKLFF
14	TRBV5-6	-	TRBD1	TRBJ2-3	TGTGCCAGCGCAGGGGACAGGGGCACAGATACGCAGTATTTT	CASAGDRGTDTQYF
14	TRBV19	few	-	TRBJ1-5	TGTGCCAGCAATTCAGGGTATAGCAATCAGCCCCAGCATTTT	CASNSGYSNQPQHF
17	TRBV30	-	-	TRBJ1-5	TGTGCCTGGAGCCGTTCCGGGGGATTATATAGCAATCAGCCCCAGCATTTT	CAWSRSGGLYSNQPQHF
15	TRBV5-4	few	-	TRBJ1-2	TGTGCCAGCAGCCCGGGGGGCACGCCAGTGGTTGGCTACACCTTC	CASSPGGTPVVGYTF
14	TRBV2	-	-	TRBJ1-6	TGTGCCAGCAATCCCAGCTCCTATAATTCACCCCTCCACTTT	CASNPSSYNSPLHF